These T cell receptor beta chains were read from a single sample in a study of blood T cell repertoires in COVID-19. Here immunoSEQ multiplex PCR was the method, and the copy in TCRdb shows in-frame clones only, minus some. In the table there are approximately 110,000 clones, 69% of which are singletons. Sequences were obtained from peripheral blood. The receptors originated from a man aged 80 or over with acute or convalescent COVID-19. The CDR3 runs from the conserved cysteine through the conserved F or W. A D gene is named only where the DNA matches it firmly. A row's size may be missing; if present it is once, few, many or a size class.

V	J	D	size	CDR3	DNA
TRBV2	TRBJ2-3	TRBD2	.	CASSTSGTTTTQYF	TGTGCCAGCTCAACTAGCGGCACCACAACCACGCAGTATTTT
TRBV28	TRBJ1-3	TRBD1	.	CASSLGQGTIYF	TGTGCCAGCAGTTTAGGACAGGGGACCATATATTTT
TRBV5-8	TRBJ2-3	TRBD2	.	CASSRPGTSASTDTQYF	TGTGCCAGCAGTCGACCCGGGACTAGCGCTAGCACAGATACGCAGTATTTT
TRBV11-2	TRBJ2-3	.	large	CASSPDSGFTDTQYF	TGTGCCAGCAGCCCCGATAGCGGCTTCACAGATACGCAGTATTTT
TRBV12-3/TRBV12-4	TRBJ2-3	.	.	CASTLLGTDTQYF	TGTGCCAGCACCCTACTAGGAACAGATACGCAGTATTTT
TRBV18	TRBJ1-5	.	.	CASSLQTGFNQPQHF	TGTGCCAGCTCACTTCAGACAGGCTTCAATCAGCCCCAGCATTTT
TRBV5-1	TRBJ2-5	TRBD2	.	CASSLRRERETQYF	TGCGCCAGCAGCTTAAGGCGGGAGAGAGAGACCCAGTACTTC
TRBV14	TRBJ2-1	.	.	CASSVGSRSEFF	TGTGCCAGCAGCGTAGGTTCCAGGTCGGAGTTCTTC
TRBV9	TRBJ2-7	.	.	CASSVEPGDEQYF	TGTGCCAGCAGCGTAGAACCCGGGGACGAGCAGTACTTC
TRBV19	TRBJ1-2	.	.	CATLQGKGGYTF	TGTGCCACGCTGCAGGGGAAGGGTGGCTACACCTTC
TRBV9	TRBJ1-2	.	.	CASSTTAVRGYGYTF	TGTGCCAGCAGCACAACAGCCGTTCGGGGCTATGGCTACACCTTC
TRBV7-8	TRBJ2-1	.	.	CASSLGGGEQFF	TGTGCCAGCAGCTTAGGAGGAGGTGAGCAGTTCTTC
TRBV30	TRBJ2-2	.	.	CAWRRGIDTGELFF	TGTGCCTGGAGAAGGGGGATAGACACCGGGGAGCTGTTTTTT
TRBV5-1	TRBJ1-2	TRBD1	.	CASSQTGDYGYTF	TGCGCCAGCAGCCAGACAGGGGACTATGGCTACACCTTC
TRBV28	TRBJ1-1	.	.	CASSLPGNTEAFF	TGTGCCAGCAGTTTACCAGGGAACACTGAAGCTTTCTTT
TRBV9	TRBJ2-7	TRBD2	.	CASSVGTSGRAIEQYF	TGTGCCAGCAGCGTAGGAACTAGCGGGAGGGCCATCGAGCAGTACTTC
TRBV3-1/TRBV3-2	TRBJ2-4	TRBD2	few	CASSLPRVSSGRLQLAKNIQYF	TGTGCCAGCAGCCTTCCGCGGGTCTCTAGCGGGAGGCTTCAACTAGCCAAAAACATTCAGTACTTC
TRBV7-2	TRBJ2-2	TRBD1	.	CASRDPSGGGELFF	TGTGCCAGCAGGGATCCTTCAGGGGGCGGGGAGCTGTTTTTT
TRBV27	TRBJ2-1	TRBD2	.	CASSIRTSGSVYNEQFF	TGTGCCAGCAGTATACGGACTAGCGGGAGTGTCTACAATGAGCAGTTCTTC
TRBV5-1	TRBJ2-1	.	.	CASSLDGAAYNEQFF	TGCGCCAGCAGCTTGGATGGGGCGGCCTACAATGAGCAGTTCTTC
TRBV18	TRBJ2-7	TRBD1	few	CASSPLGQGGEQYF	TGTGCCAGCTCACCACTCGGACAGGGGGGAGAGCAGTACTTC
TRBV10-3	TRBJ1-2	.	.	CATSPGASYGYTF	TGTGCCACCAGTCCGGGTGCGAGCTATGGCTACACCTTC
TRBV6-1	TRBJ1-1	.	.	CASTPSGVGGAFF	TGTGCCAGCACTCCGTCAGGTGTTGGGGGGGCTTTCTTT
TRBV9	TRBJ2-5	TRBD2	.	CASSSPGGVEETQYF	TGTGCCAGCAGCTCTCCCGGGGGGGTGGAGGAGACCCAGTACTTC
TRBV9	TRBJ2-3	.	.	CASSGPTGGLAGADTQYF	TGTGCCAGCAGCGGCCCGACAGGGGGTTTAGCGGGAGCAGATACGCAGTATTTT
TRBV7-2	TRBJ2-1	.	few	CASSSEGGPHNEQFF	TGTGCCAGCAGCTCCGAAGGTGGGCCACACAATGAGCAGTTCTTC
TRBV5-4	TRBJ2-2	.	.	CASSGGPAGYTGELFF	TGTGCCAGCAGCGGGGGCCCAGCGGGGTACACCGGGGAGCTGTTTTTT
TRBV15	TRBJ2-7	TRBD1	.	CATSSHRGLEQYF	TGTGCCACCAGCAGTCACAGGGGTCTCGAGCAGTACTTC
TRBV4-3	TRBJ1-2	.	.	CASSQDTAGMGYGYTF	TGCGCCAGCAGCCAAGATACGGCGGGAATGGGCTATGGCTACACCTTC
TRBV5-1	TRBJ2-7	TRBD1	.	CASSLGGPTYEQYF	TGCGCCAGCTCCTTAGGGGGCCCCACCTACGAGCAGTACTTC
TRBV24-1	TRBJ2-3	.	.	CATSDRMDSTTDTQYF	TGTGCCACCAGTGATCGGATGGACAGTACCACAGATACGCAGTATTTT
TRBV10-1	TRBJ2-3	.	.	CASSSGTGSWATQYF	TGCGCCAGCAGCTCCGGGACCGGGAGTTGGGCTACGCAGTATTTT
TRBV19	TRBJ2-1	TRBD2	.	CASSNIGSGRADNEQFF	TGTGCCAGTAGTAATATTGGTAGCGGGAGGGCCGACAATGAGCAGTTCTTC
TRBV6-1	TRBJ1-3	.	.	CASSDRVGTGNTIYF	TGTGCCAGCAGTGACAGGGTTGGGACTGGAAACACCATATATTTT
TRBV6-5	TRBJ1-3	.	.	CASSYSGGEGNTIYF	TGTGCCAGCAGTTACTCGGGGGGGGAAGGAAACACCATATATTTT
TRBV4-1	TRBJ1-5	.	.	CASSQAGYAGQPQHF	TGCGCCAGCAGCCAAGCCGGCTACGCGGGGCAGCCCCAGCATTTT
TRBV21-1	TRBJ1-3	.	few	CASSQGIGNTIYF	TGTGCCAGCTCCCAGGGTATTGGGAACACCATATATTTT
TRBV27	TRBJ2-1	.	few	CASTRAGSSYNEQFF	TGTGCCAGCACTCGGGCGGGGAGCTCCTACAATGAGCAGTTCTTC
TRBV28	TRBJ2-1	TRBD2	.	CASTVAGPYNEQFF	TGTGCCAGCACAGTAGCGGGACCTTACAATGAGCAGTTCTTC
TRBV7-3	TRBJ2-1	TRBD2	few	CASSFSGTSARNEQFF	TGTGCCAGCAGCTTTAGCGGGACTAGCGCTCGCAATGAGCAGTTCTTC
TRBV7-2	TRBJ2-7	.	.	CASSPEAASYEQYF	TGTGCCAGCAGCCCAGAGGCAGCCTCCTACGAGCAGTACTTC
TRBV27	TRBJ2-3	TRBD2	.	CASKAGGPGDTQYF	TGTGCCAGCAAGGCGGGAGGGCCTGGAGATACGCAGTATTTT
TRBV5-1	TRBJ2-7	.	.	CASSLVGADYEQYF	TGCGCCAGCAGCTTGGTTGGGGCAGACTACGAGCAGTACTTC
TRBV7-2	TRBJ2-7	.	.	CASSFDSSSYEQYF	TGTGCCAGCAGCTTCGACAGTTCGTCCTACGAGCAGTACTTC
TRBV11-2	TRBJ2-3	.	.	CASSLSSLNTQYF	TGTGCCAGCAGCTTATCAAGCTTAAATACGCAGTATTTT
TRBV27	TRBJ2-3	TRBD2	.	CASSLGTRTDTQYF	TGTGCCAGCAGTTTAGGGACTAGAACAGATACGCAGTATTTT
TRBV28	TRBJ2-7	.	once	CATAGSYEQYF	TGTGCCACCGCGGGCTCCTACGAGCAGTACTTC
TRBV5-1	TRBJ2-7	TRBD2	.	CASSSQQREPAYEQYF	TGCGCCAGCAGCTCGCAACAGCGGGAGCCGGCCTACGAGCAGTACTTC
TRBV19	TRBJ1-1	TRBD1	.	CASTPETGQGSAFF	TGTGCCAGTACCCCCGAGACGGGACAGGGCTCGGCTTTCTTT
TRBV24-1	TRBJ2-2	TRBD1	.	CATAWTGVTGELFF	TGTGCCACCGCTTGGACAGGGGTTACCGGGGAGCTGTTTTTT
TRBV3-1/TRBV3-2	TRBJ2-7	.	few	CASSQDDRSEQYF	TGTGCCAGCAGCCAAGACGACAGGTCCGAGCAGTACTTC
TRBV27	TRBJ1-3	TRBD1	.	CAIGDRGGNTIYF	TGTGCCATCGGAGACAGGGGTGGAAACACCATATATTTT
TRBV25-1	TRBJ2-1	TRBD2	.	CASSGTSGSHFF	TGTGCCAGCAGTGGAACTAGCGGGAGCCATTTCTTC
TRBV12-3/TRBV12-4	TRBJ1-1	.	.	CASSLAEDTEAFF	TGTGCCAGCAGTTTAGCGGAGGACACTGAAGCTTTCTTT
TRBV6-6	TRBJ2-1	TRBD2	.	CATSGSGRMSYNEQFF	TGTGCCACTTCGGGGAGCGGGAGGATGTCCTACAATGAGCAGTTCTTC